This TCR beta chain comes out of a study of cytomegalovirus exposure and HLA in healthy donors. The study, taken as a whole, reports: Data from an earlier analysis indicated that most TCR beta V segments were productive either about 87% or about 30% of the time.

Germline CDR1 is SGHRS and CDR2 is YFSETQ. The CDR3 is 15 residues long. Of note for this clone: What it recognizes is unknown.

PCR was performed using 60 Vbeta and 13 Jbeta primers. Produced via immunoSEQ multiplex PCR; TCRdb's table is partial and in-frame only. The sample shows about 170,000 clones, over 75% of them seen only once. What was sequenced was PBMCs. V gene TRBV5-1 combines with J gene TRBJ2-5; unclear D gene. The J call may be faulty, since TRBJ2-7 better matches the DNA end. The sequence was collected from a woman aged 45 to 65 in good health and CMV-seropositive. The CDR3 DNA reads TGCGCCAGCAGCTTGGCACAGATACCTTCCTACGAGCAGTACTTC. The encoded protein is CASSLAQIPSYEQYF.